Below, 18 T cell receptor beta chains from the same sample are listed, as sequenced in a study of blood T cell repertoires in COVID-19. Data came from immunoSEQ multiplex PCR; TCRdb stores just in-frame clones and leaves some out. The sample consists of about 480,000 clones, 88% of them appearing once. The sample consisted of PBMCs or T cells enriched from blood (not recorded which). These receptor sequences come from a woman between 40 and 55 years old who had recovered from COVID-19.

With respect to this clone: This CDR3 is also generated by other DNA sequences in the sample. The chain couples TRBV24-1 to TRBJ1-1, with D possibly TRBD1 on 5 matching bases. This CDR3 is built from 18 residues. V lost 5 bases, J lost 0 bases, and 21 bases lay in between. CDR1 is KGHDR, CDR2 SFDVKD, per germline. In DNA form, the CDR3 reads TGTGCCACCAGTGTGGTCCAGGGTCCGACCCCACTGAACACTGAAGCTTTCTTT. It codes for CATSVVQGPTPLNTEAFF.

The genes are TRBV5-4 and TRBJ2-2; TRBD1 matches 10 bases. This CDR3 is 16 amino acids long. CDR1 and CDR2 from the germline V gene are SGHNT and YYREEE (reference sequence). After removal of 4 bases from V and 5 bases from J, the junction contained 8 bases not matched to a gene. In DNA form, the CDR3 reads TGTGCCAGCAGCACGGACAGGGGGGGTTTAACCGGGGAGCTGTTTTTT. Amino acids: CASSTDRGGLTGELFF.

This chain connects TRBV19 to TRBJ2-2; 7 positions agree with TRBD2. V dropped 7 bases and J dropped 2; count of bases not matched to a gene: 7. Looked up from germline, CDR1 is LNHDA and CDR2 is SQIVND (reference sequence). The CDR3 extends over 15 amino acids. The CDR3 bases are TGTGCCAGTACGCACCGGGACTATAACACCGGGGAGCTGTTTTTT. It encodes CASTHRDYNTGELFF.

This clone has only one observation. This chain connects TRBV27 to TRBJ2-7; 9 positions agree with TRBD1. Germline CDR1 reads MNHEY; CDR2 reads SMNVEV (reference sequence). V was pared by 2 bases and J by 5 bases, with 7 bases of the junction left unmatched. The CDR3 totals 15 residues. Here the CDR3 reads CASSLLGTGLDEQYF. DNA for the CDR3: TGTGCCAGCAGTTTACTTGGGACAGGGCTCGACGAGCAGTACTTC.

The chain joins TRBV30 to TRBJ1-6, with 9 bases fitting TRBD1. CDR3 length equals 13 residues. CDR1 and CDR2 (germline): GTSNPN, SVGIG (reference sequence). Trimming at V came to 4 bases and at J to 9 bases, leaving 4 bases not matched to a gene. The CDR3 sequence is CAWNSDRGSPLHF. The CDR3 DNA reads TGTGCCTGGAACTCGGACAGGGGTTCACCCCTCCACTTT.

This chain uses TRBV11-2 with TRBJ2-1, with D possibly matching TRBD2 (6 bases). Germline V gene data show CDR1 as SGHAT and CDR2 as FQNNGV. V was trimmed by 3 bases and J by 0 bases, leaving 9 bases between them. CDR3 size: 15 residues. Here the CDR3 reads CASSLGGNSYNEQFF. The CDR3 DNA is TGTGCCAGCAGCTTGGGCGGGAACTCCTACAATGAGCAGTTCTTC.

The chain employs TRBV4-3 and TRBJ2-3, with D perhaps TRBD1 (6 bases). Trimming removed 2 bases at V and 0 bases at J, with 12 bases between. Germline V gene lookup returns CDR1 LGHNA and CDR2 YSLEER. This CDR3 has 16 amino acids. CDR3 coding DNA: TGCGCCAGCAGCCAACAAGACAGGATTAGCACAGATACGCAGTATTTT. This codes for CASSQQDRISTDTQYF.

The J gene is TRBJ2-7, the V gene TRBV5-4; the match to TRBD1 covers 8 bases. Germline CDR1 is SGHNT and CDR2 is YYREEE (reference sequence). With V trimmed by 0 bases and J by 5 bases, 7 bases remained unmatched. The CDR3 length is 15 residues. The CDR3 sequence is CASSLDAGGFNEQYF. Written as DNA, the CDR3 is TGTGCCAGCAGCTTGGATGCAGGGGGCTTCAACGAGCAGTACTTC.

This chain connects TRBV25-1 to TRBJ1-2; 9 bases map to TRBD1. The V gene's germline CDR1 is MGHDK and CDR2 SYGVNS. The V gene end was trimmed by 6 bases and the J gene end by 8 bases; junction bases not matched to a gene: 7. The CDR3 spans 13 residues. The CDR3 spells CASRGTGPKGYTF. The CDR3 coding sequence is TGTGCCAGCAGGGGGACAGGGCCAAAGGGCTACACCTTC.

This chain links TRBV19 with TRBJ1-2; 9 bases agree with TRBD1. V trimming: 5 bases; J trimming: 4 bases; junction bases outside the gene matches: 5. This CDR3 has 14 amino acids. CDR1 is LNHDA, CDR2 SQIVND, per germline (reference sequence). The CDR3 nucleotides read TGTGCCAGTAGTGTCAGACAGGGGGGCTATGGCTACACCTTC. Protein product: CASSVRQGGYGYTF.

The chain carries TRBV15 and TRBJ1-4; 7 nucleotides align to TRBD1. The CDR3 extends over 16 amino acids. Germline values: CDR1 LNHNV, CDR2 YYDKDF (reference sequence). With V trimmed by 3 bases and J by 0 bases, 4 bases remained unmatched. This CDR3 is CATSRRQGATNEKLFF. CDR3 coding DNA: TGTGCCACCAGCAGGCGACAGGGTGCAACTAATGAAAAACTGTTTTTT.

The chain has TRBV24-1 and TRBJ1-2; no clear D gene. Germline-derived CDR1 and CDR2 are KGHDR and SFDVKD. The CDR3 has 13 amino acids. Trimming pared 9 bases from V and 3 bases from J, leaving 13 bases between. The CDR3: CATATGSDYGYTF. CDR3 DNA sequence: TGTGCCACCGCGACGGGGAGTGACTATGGCTACACCTTC.

V and J are TRBV6-5 and TRBJ2-7; possibly TRBD1 for D (6 bases). From germline, CDR1 is MNHEY and CDR2 SVGAGI. This CDR3 is 14 amino acids long. V lost 8 bases to trimming and J lost 3 bases, with 17 bases between them. CDR3 protein: CASLHTGKGYEQYF. CDR3 bases: TGTGCCAGCCTACACACAGGGAAGGGCTACGAGCAGTACTTC.

Here the CDR3 reads CSVVYSGGDQPQHF. The CDR3 DNA is TGCAGCGTTGTTTACTCGGGGGGGGATCAGCCCCAGCATTTT. The chain employs TRBV29-1 and TRBJ1-5; possible D gene TRBD1, 5 bases. CDR1 SQVTM and CDR2 ANQGSEA come from the germline V gene. The CDR3 covers 14 residues. Trimming left V 4 bases short and J 5 bases short, with 15 bases between.

The V and J genes are TRBV11-2 and TRBJ1-2; 8 bases agree with TRBD1. V lost 2 bases and J lost 4; bases outside the gene matches: 3. Germline CDR1 reads SGHAT; CDR2 reads FQNNGV. CDR3 length: 14 amino acids. Written as DNA, the CDR3 is TGTGCCAGCAGCTTAACCGGGACAGGCTATGGCTACACCTTC. It specifies CASSLTGTGYGYTF.

CDR3: CASSQESPQGVGNSPLHF. The CDR3 DNA reads TGCGCCAGCAGCCAAGAAAGCCCCCAGGGGGTTGGAAATTCACCCCTCCACTTT. This chain joins TRBV4-3 and TRBJ1-6; 7 bases are a match to TRBD1. Germline CDR1 LGHNA, CDR2 YSLEER. This CDR3 comprises 18 residues. The V gene end was trimmed by 0 bases and the J gene end by 7 bases; junction bases not matched to a gene: 12.

The rearrangement links TRBV28 to TRBJ2-3, with 9 bases that match TRBD2. Germline CDR1 MDHEN, CDR2 SYDVKM. CDR3 length: 16 amino acids. V was pared by 6 bases and J by 4 bases, with 11 bases of the junction left unmatched. The CDR3 DNA follows: TGTGCCAGCAGGGACCCCAAGCGGGAGGTTTCAGATACGCAGTATTTT. This codes for CASRDPKREVSDTQYF.

The chain is built from TRBV6-1 and TRBJ1-6; D unclear. The CDR3 has 16 residues. Germline V lookup: CDR1 MNHNS, CDR2 SASEGT. The germline V and J ends were trimmed by 2 bases and 7 bases, with 15 bases remaining between them. The CDR3, as DNA: TGTGCCAGCAGTGAAAATGGCCAGTCCCTGAATTCACCCCTCCACTTT. This translates into CASSENGQSLNSPLHF.